The 24 T cell receptor beta chains listed next were all sequenced from one sample in a study of shared clonotypes between healthy human individuals. Sequenced by immunoSEQ multiplex PCR; TCRdb stores in-frame clones only, minus some. The table records roughly 2.1 million clones, about 93% of them present only once. The naive CD8 fraction comprised CD45RO-negative cells positively selected for CCR7 and excluded terminally differentiated effector memory CD45RA+ cells. Sequencing input: naive CD8+ T cells from PBMCs. The origin of the receptors is a young man in good health. Some clones in this sample may be carry-over from other donors' samples.

J is TRBJ2-1 and V is TRBV19, with 9 bases lining up with TRBD2. CDR3 length equals 15 residues. CDR1 is LNHDA, CDR2 SQIVND, per germline (reference sequence). The junction had 5 bases not matched to a gene; V was cut back by 3 bases and J by 5 bases. As DNA, the CDR3 is TGTGCCAGTAGTATCGGGGCGGGAGGGAACAATGAGCAGTTCTTC. It is translated as CASSIGAGGNNEQFF. Full variable domain (missing parts from reference TRBV19 and TRBJ2-1): DGGITQSPKYLFRKEGQNVTLSCEQNLNHDAMYWYRQDPGQGLRLIYYSQIVNDFQKGDIAEGYSVSREKKESFPLTVTSAQKNPTAFYLCASSIGAGGNNEQFFGPGTRLTVL.

This rearrangement joins TRBV4-2 to TRBJ2-1, with 8 positions matching TRBD2. The germline gives CDR1 LGHNA, CDR2 YNFKEQ. The CDR3 runs 16 residues. V shed 1 base, J shed 3 bases, and the junction held 5 bases outside the gene matches. CDR3 sequence reads: CASSQVAGGRYNEQFF. The CDR3 DNA is TGTGCCAGCAGCCAAGTGGCGGGAGGACGCTACAATGAGCAGTTCTTC.

This clone was observed a handful of times. This chain joins TRBV2 and TRBJ1-1, with TRBD1 as a possible D gene (6 bases). The CDR3 is 13 residues long. V was shortened by 3 bases and J by 11 bases, with 16 bases between the two germline ends. Germline CDR1 SNHLY, CDR2 FYNNEI. For the CDR3, the DNA is TGTGCCAGCAGTGAGGGGGCCTACGCATGGGCTTTCTTT. Translation gives CASSEGAYAWAFF. Drawing the rest from reference TRBV2 and TRBJ1-1, the complete variable domain is EPEVTQTPSHQVTQMGQEVILRCVPISNHLYFYWYRQILGQKVEFLVSFYNNEISEKSEIFDDQFSVERPDGSNFTLKIRSTKLEDSAMYFCASSEGAYAWAFFGQGTRLTVV.

V usage is TRBV7-9 and J usage is TRBJ2-2, with a weak D call TRBD2 (7 bases). Germline-derived CDR1 and CDR2 are SEHNR and FQNEAQ (reference sequence). Trimming removed 5 bases from V and 0 bases from J, with 19 bases in between. This CDR3 is built from 18 residues. The CDR3 coding sequence is TGTGCCAGCAGCCCACTGAGGGGGGGGCCCCCGAACACCGGGGAGCTGTTTTTT. Encoded protein: CASSPLRGGPPNTGELFF.

The chain links TRBV6-5 to TRBJ1-1; tentative D call: TRBD1 (6 bases). The V end was cut by 10 bases, the J end by 4 bases, with 16 bases between. The germline V gene has CDR1 MNHEY and CDR2 SVGAGI. The CDR3 consists of 13 residues. The DNA for the CDR3 is TGTGCCACCCCCCATGAGGGGGGCACTGAAGCTTTCTTT. Its protein product is CATPHEGGTEAFF.

This clone was seen once. Different DNA sequences within this sample yield the same CDR3. V is TRBV5-4 and J is TRBJ2-1; no clear D. V dropped 4 bases and J dropped 0 bases, with 11 bases sitting between them. The length of the CDR3 is 15 residues. Germline V gene data show CDR1 as SGHNT and CDR2 as YYREEE (reference sequence). The DNA for the CDR3 is TGTGCCAGCAGCCTCGACCGGAGCTCCTACAATGAGCAGTTCTTC. Its translation is CASSLDRSSYNEQFF.

The rearrangement links TRBV5-6 to TRBJ1-3, with a possible D match to TRBD1 (6 bases). This CDR3 has 17 amino acids. The germline V gene encodes CDR1 SGHDT and CDR2 YYEEEE. Trimming took 4 bases from V and 3 from J, leaving 20 bases between them. CDR3: CASSRKMQGYFGNTIYF. CDR3 sequence (DNA): TGTGCCAGCAGCCGCAAGATGCAGGGGTACTTTGGAAACACCATATATTTT.

The rearrangement uses TRBV7-3 and TRBJ1-1; 7 bases are a match to TRBD1. Per germline, CDR1 SGHTA and CDR2 FQGTGA. The CDR3 runs 13 residues. The ends lost 4 bases at V and 3 bases at J; junction bases unmatched: 2. The CDR3 coding sequence is TGTGCCAGCAGCTGGGACAGCCACACTGAAGCTTTCTTT. It encodes CASSWDSHTEAFF.

On this clone: Within the sample, other DNA sequences also encode this same CDR3. The J gene is TRBJ2-7, the V gene TRBV27, with 8 bases matching TRBD1. Germline V gives CDR1 MNHEY, CDR2 SMNVEV (reference sequence). The V segment lost 4 bases and the J segment 3 bases; nucleotides outside the gene matches: 5. The CDR3 runs to 14 residues. The DNA of the CDR3 is TGTGCCAGCAGTTCCGGACAGGGCTACTACGAGCAGTACTTC. Protein: CASSSGQGYYEQYF.

V is TRBV28 and J is TRBJ2-3, with D perhaps assigned TRBD1 or TRBD2 (6 bases each). Germline loops: CDR1 MDHEN, CDR2 SYDVKM. With 5 bases removed from V and 0 bases from J, the gap between germline ends came to 12 bases. The CDR3 is 15 residues long. CDR3 sequence (DNA): TGTGCCAGCAGTCGGGGGCTTCGAAGCACAGATACGCAGTATTTT. Amino acids: CASSRGLRSTDTQYF.

The V call is TRBV30, the J call TRBJ1-2, with D hard to call. The ends were cut back, 6 bases at V and 6 bases at J, with 5 bases in the middle. The CDR3 loop spans 9 amino acids. Germline V CDR1 and CDR2: GTSNPN, SVGIG (reference sequence). CDR3 loop: CACLDGYTF. Written as DNA, the CDR3 is TGTGCCTGTTTAGATGGCTACACCTTC.

The V call is TRBV27, the J call TRBJ2-7; weak D call: TRBD2 (6 bases). V lost 2 bases, J lost 4 bases, and 15 bases lay in between. The CDR3 length is 15 residues. Germline CDR1 is MNHEY and CDR2 is SMNVEV (reference sequence). As DNA, the CDR3 is TGTGCCAGCAGTTTAGTGGGCGGGATGGGTTACGAGCAGTACTTC. Translated, it gives CASSLVGGMGYEQYF.

This clone was found once. This rearrangement joins TRBV7-9 to TRBJ2-7; no clear D gene. This CDR3 is built from 16 residues. Trimming removed 3 bases at V and 1 base at J, with 16 bases between. Germline CDR1 and CDR2: SEHNR and FQNEAQ (reference sequence). In DNA form, the CDR3 reads TGTGCCAGCAGCTTCTGGGGTGGGTCGGATTCCTACGAGCAGTACTTC. Translated: CASSFWGGSDSYEQYF.

This clone was detected once. The chain combines TRBV7-7 with TRBJ1-5, with D unresolved. Per the germline V gene, CDR1 is SSHAT and CDR2 is FNYEAQ (reference sequence). CDR3 length: 13 residues. Trimming removed 2 bases at V and 7 bases at J, with 9 bases between. The CDR3 loop is CASSLSYGQPQHF. CDR3 DNA sequence: TGTGCCAGCAGCTTATCCTACGGGCAGCCCCAGCATTTT.

The rearrangement uses TRBV27 and TRBJ2-7; the D is unclear. This CDR3 is built from 14 residues. Germline assignment: CDR1 MNHEY and CDR2 SMNVEV (reference sequence). With 4 bases removed from V and 3 bases from J, the gap between germline ends came to 13 bases. The CDR3: CASSSLPLDYEQYF. As DNA, the CDR3 is TGTGCCAGCAGTTCCCTCCCTCTTGACTACGAGCAGTACTTC.

This clone was detected once. V and J are TRBV27 and TRBJ2-6, with 7 bases identical to TRBD2. CDR1 is MNHEY and CDR2 is SMNVEV in the germline V gene (reference sequence). V was pared by 7 bases and J by 0 bases, with 12 bases of the junction left unmatched. This CDR3 comprises 18 residues. Here the CDR3 reads CASKRLERDVSGANVLTF. The CDR3 nucleotides are TGTGCCAGCAAGAGGTTGGAGCGGGACGTCTCTGGGGCCAACGTCCTGACTTTC. Full variable domain (missing parts from reference TRBV27 and TRBJ2-6): EAQVTQNPRYLITVTGKKLTVTCSQNMNHEYMSWYRQDPGLGLRQIYYSMNVEVTDKGDVPEGYKVSRKEKRNFPLILESPSPNQTSLYFCASKRLERDVSGANVLTFGAGSRLTVL.

This clone was detected once. The chain carries TRBV4-3 and TRBJ2-2; perhaps TRBD2 as D (7 bases). Germline V gene lookup returns CDR1 LGHNA and CDR2 YSLEER. V was clipped by 4 bases and J by 5 bases, with 17 bases between them. The CDR3 is 16 amino acids. The CDR3 nucleotides read TGCGCCAGCAGCCCCTCTTATCGGGGGGCAACCGGGGAGCTGTTTTTT. The encoded protein is CASSPSYRGATGELFF.

The chain employs TRBV28 and TRBJ2-3; TRBD1 aligns across 9 bases. CDR3 size: 15 residues. V lost 1 base to trimming and J lost 6 bases; unmatched junction nucleotides: 5. Germline V CDR1 and CDR2: MDHEN, SYDVKM. The DNA for the CDR3 is TGTGCCAGCAGTTTATCCCTGGGACAGGGTGATACGCAGTATTTT. Protein: CASSLSLGQGDTQYF.

This chain links TRBV2 with TRBJ2-1; D perhaps matches TRBD2 (6 bases). Trimming left V 7 bases short and J 0 bases short, with 13 bases between. CDR3 size: 15 residues. Germline loops: CDR1 SNHLY, CDR2 FYNNEI. The CDR3 here is CASTGGEGSYNEQFF. DNA of the CDR3: TGTGCCAGCACTGGAGGGGAAGGCTCCTACAATGAGCAGTTCTTC.

The chain links TRBV6-6 to TRBJ1-2; D remains ambiguous. The CDR3 extends over 12 amino acids. Germline V gives CDR1 MNHNY, CDR2 SVGAGI (reference sequence). Deletions cut 6 bases from V and 5 bases from J, with 10 bases between. CDR3 nucleotide sequence: TGTGCCAGCAGGGAGGAAGGGTATGGCTACACCTTC. As protein: CASREEGYGYTF.

On this clone itself: At the DNA level, this CDR3 is encoded by other sequences in the same sample as well. The chain couples TRBV28 to TRBJ1-1, with D unresolved. V was cut by 5 bases and J by 1 base, with 2 bases left in between. The CDR3 runs 11 residues. Germline V CDR1 and CDR2: MDHEN, SYDVKM. The CDR3 region has the DNA TGTGCCAGCAGTGAGAACACTGAAGCTTTCTTT. Translation gives CASSENTEAFF.

This clone occurred a few times. The sample contains more than one DNA sequence encoding this CDR3. V and J are TRBV28 and TRBJ1-5; no firm D call. This CDR3 contains 11 residues. Trimming removed 6 bases at V and 4 bases at J, with 4 bases between. Germline V gene sequence: CDR1 MDHEN, CDR2 SYDVKM. CDR3 sequence: CASSLNQPQHF. DNA of the CDR3: TGTGCCAGCAGCTTGAATCAGCCCCAGCATTTT.

Concerning this clone itself: Other DNA sequences in the same sample also yield this CDR3. This chain connects TRBV7-9 to TRBJ1-1; D not certain. There are 14 residues in the CDR3. The germline V gene has CDR1 SEHNR and CDR2 FQNEAQ (reference sequence). With 2 bases removed from V and 1 base from J, the gap between germline ends came to 8 bases. This CDR3 is CASSLSGRNTEAFF. The CDR3 coding sequence is TGTGCCAGCAGCTTATCAGGACGGAACACTGAAGCTTTCTTT.

The rearrangement uses TRBV10-3 and TRBJ1-1, with D uncertain. The germline CDR1 and CDR2 sequences are ENHRY and SYGVKD. Deletions cut 6 bases from V and 4 bases from J, with 9 bases between. This CDR3 is 12 amino acids long. CDR3 coding DNA: TGTGCCATCAGGGCCGGACTCACTGAAGCTTTCTTT. Its translation: CAIRAGLTEAFF.